This T cell receptor (beta chain) was recovered during a study of early T cells in non-severe SARS-CoV-2 infection. This clonotype was recorded many times. The antigen is undetermined. The study, taken as a whole, reports: VDJdb matching, biased toward anti-spike CD8 responses, missed private and CD4 specificities.

With 2 bases clipped from V and 0 bases from J, the junction kept 2 bases outside the gene matches. Germline CDR1 is DFQATT and CDR2 is SNEGSKA (reference sequence). The CDR3 is 15 amino acids. In the library, individual cDNA molecules carried attached unique molecular identifiers. One entry per CDR3 protein results from TCRdb running MiXCR on the 5' RACE reads. The sample has 80,000 or so distinct CDR3 sequences, approximately 12% seen once. The sequence was obtained from an adult who was a healthcare worker with PCR-confirmed SARS-CoV-2 infection or an uninfected control (not recorded which). Sequencing was done on a sample of whole blood. V and J are TRBV20-1 and TRBJ2-1, with 9 bases fitting TRBD2. The CDR3 protein is CSARRLAASYNEQFF. The CDR3 nucleotides read TGCAGTGCTAGACGACTAGCGGCCTCCTACAATGAGCAGTTCTTC.